These T cell receptor beta chains were read from a single sample in a study of Ad26.COV2.S vaccination and SARS-CoV-2 variants. The method was immunoSEQ multiplex PCR; TCRdb's version includes in-frame clones alone and lacks a portion of them. There are hundreds of thousands of clones in the sample; around nine tenths occur only once, and roughly 10% lies in the top ten. This sample comprised peripheral blood, obtained in a trial of Ad26.COV2.S vaccine versus placebo. The receptor source for this set is a person between 18 and 60 years old who received the Ad26.COV2.S COVID-19 vaccine or a placebo. Each CDR3 is given with its conserved first and last residue. D genes are given only for firm matches. Rows may omit the clone size; those that give it use once, few, many or a size class.

v_call,d_call,clone_size,j_call,cdr3_nt,cdr3_aa
TRBV27,TRBD1,.,TRBJ2-7,TGTGCCAGCAGTTTAGGGGACAGGGCGACCTACGAGCAGTACTTC,CASSLGDRATYEQYF
TRBV19,.,.,TRBJ1-3,TGTGCCAGTAGTAGGGGGACTGCCGCCTCTGGAAACACCATATATTTT,CASSRGTAASGNTIYF
TRBV19,.,few,TRBJ1-6,TGTGCCAGTAGCGCCCCTTATTCGCCACCCCTCCACTTT,CASSAPYSPPLHF
TRBV19,TRBD1,.,TRBJ1-5,TGTGCCAGTAGTTTCCGGACAGGGGGGGGCAATCAGCCCCAGCATTTT,CASSFRTGGGNQPQHF
TRBV28,TRBD2,once,TRBJ2-1,TGTGCCAGCAGCCTTGGACTAGTCTACAATGAGCAGTTCTTC,CASSLGLVYNEQFF
TRBV3-1/TRBV3-2,.,.,TRBJ1-2,TGTGCCAGCAGCCAAGATCCTAGACAGTCGTATGGCTACACCTTC,CASSQDPRQSYGYTF
TRBV29-1,TRBD1,once,TRBJ1-2,TGCAGCGTTGCGGACAGGGGCTTCTATGGCTACACCTTC,CSVADRGFYGYTF
TRBV18,.,.,TRBJ2-3,TGTGCCAGCTCACCCCGGGCAGCCACAGATACGCAGTATTTT,CASSPRAATDTQYF
TRBV10-3,TRBD1,.,TRBJ1-2,TGTGCCATCGGGGGACAGGTTGGATTCTATGGCTACACCTTC,CAIGGQVGFYGYTF
TRBV10-3,.,.,TRBJ2-7,TGTGCCACCAGGACAGACTCAAATTACGAGCAGTACTTC,CATRTDSNYEQYF
TRBV18,.,.,TRBJ2-7,TGTGCCAGCTCAGGGGGTGGCTACGAGCAGTACTTC,CASSGGGYEQYF
TRBV19,.,.,TRBJ1-2,TGTGCCAGTAGTCCCAGGGTCAACTATGGCTACACCTTC,CASSPRVNYGYTF
TRBV6-1,.,.,TRBJ1-1,TGTGCCAGCAGTGAATCCGCAGCGAACACTGAAGCTTTCTTT,CASSESAANTEAFF
TRBV7-2,TRBD1,once,TRBJ1-2,TGTGCCAGCAGCTTAATACAGGGGAGTACAAATGGCTACACCTTC,CASSLIQGSTNGYTF
TRBV4-2,.,.,TRBJ2-5,TGTGCCAGCAGCCAAGATCCCAGGTTTGAGACCCAGTACTTC,CASSQDPRFETQYF
TRBV5-1,.,.,TRBJ1-2,TGCGCCAGCAGCTTGGGCAACAGGGACTATGGCTACACCTTC,CASSLGNRDYGYTF
TRBV11-2,.,.,TRBJ1-4,TGTGCCAGCAGCGCCCACAGGGCCGGAAATGAAAAACTGTTTTTT,CASSAHRAGNEKLFF
TRBV25-1,.,once,TRBJ2-1,TGTGCCAGCAGTGAAAGGGGGGGCTCCTACAATGAGCAGTTCTTC,CASSERGGSYNEQFF
TRBV7-2,TRBD2,.,TRBJ2-5,TGTGCCAGCAGCGCCCCCGGGACTAGCGGGAGGGAGACCCAGTACTTC,CASSAPGTSGRETQYF
TRBV28,.,.,TRBJ2-2,TGTGCCAGCAGGATAGAGGGGCGCGCCACCGGGGAGCTGTTTTTT,CASRIEGRATGELFF
TRBV4-1,.,.,TRBJ2-7,TGCGCCAGCAGCCAAGGGCTAGCCGGAGAGCAGTACTTC,CASSQGLAGEQYF
TRBV19,.,.,TRBJ1-2,TGTGCCAGTAGGACCTCAGGGGCGACCTATGGCTACACCTTC,CASRTSGATYGYTF
TRBV4-2,.,.,TRBJ2-5,TGTGCCAGCAGCCAAGACAAGCGGGCCCAGTACTTC,CASSQDKRAQYF
TRBV19,.,.,TRBJ2-4,TGTGCCAGTAGTTCAGGGGGGGGACTAGCCAAAAACATTCAGTACTTC,CASSSGGGLAKNIQYF
TRBV7-9,.,.,TRBJ1-2,TGTGCCAGCAGCTTAGACCGGGATGGCTACACCTTC,CASSLDRDGYTF
TRBV28,TRBD2,.,TRBJ2-5,TGTGCCAGCAGACTAGCCGTAGCGGGCCAAGAGACCCAGTACTTC,CASRLAVAGQETQYF
TRBV5-1,.,.,TRBJ2-7,TGCGCCAGCACCTCCTCGCAGTCCTACGAGCAGTACTTC,CASTSSQSYEQYF